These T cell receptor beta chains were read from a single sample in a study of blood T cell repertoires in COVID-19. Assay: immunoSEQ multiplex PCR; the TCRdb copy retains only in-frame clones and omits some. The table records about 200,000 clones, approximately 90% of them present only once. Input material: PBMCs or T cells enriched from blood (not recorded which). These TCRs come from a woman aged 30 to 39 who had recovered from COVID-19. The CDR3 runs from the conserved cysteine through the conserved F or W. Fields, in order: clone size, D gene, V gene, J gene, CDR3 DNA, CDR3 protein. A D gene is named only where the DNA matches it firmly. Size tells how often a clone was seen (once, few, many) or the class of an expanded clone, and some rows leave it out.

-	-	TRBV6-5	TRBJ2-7	TGTGCCAGCAGACCGACACGCTACTACGAGCAGTACTTC	CASRPTRYYEQYF
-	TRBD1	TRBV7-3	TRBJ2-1	TGTGCCAGCAGCTCGACAGGGGCTGACTACAATGAGCAGTTCTTC	CASSSTGADYNEQFF
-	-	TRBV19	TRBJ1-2	TGTGCCAGTACCGGCACAGTCTACTATGGCTACACCTTC	CASTGTVYYGYTF
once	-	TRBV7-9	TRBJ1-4	TGTGCCAGCAGCCGGATTGAGGGAACTAATGAAAAACTGTTTTTT	CASSRIEGTNEKLFF
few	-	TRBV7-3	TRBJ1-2	TGTGCCAGCAGCTCACAGGGATTAGGGGTCTATGGCTACACCTTC	CASSSQGLGVYGYTF
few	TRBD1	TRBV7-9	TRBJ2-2	TGTGCCAGCAGCTTCCCGGACAGGGGTCGCTCCGGGGAGCTGTTTTTT	CASSFPDRGRSGELFF
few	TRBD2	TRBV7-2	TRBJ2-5	TGTGCCAGCAGCCGGACTAGCGGGACTGAGACCCAGTACTTC	CASSRTSGTETQYF
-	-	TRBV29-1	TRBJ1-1	TGCAGCACTGCGGGGACCGGGACTACTGAAGCTTTCTTT	CSTAGTGTTEAFF
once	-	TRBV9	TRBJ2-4	TGTGCCAGCAGCGGGAGACTGACAGCCCCCATAGACATTCAGTACTTC	CASSGRLTAPIDIQYF
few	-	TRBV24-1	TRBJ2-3	TGTGCCACCAGTGACAACAGAGAACCAGATACGCAGTATTTT	CATSDNREPDTQYF
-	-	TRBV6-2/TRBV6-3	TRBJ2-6	TGTGCCAGCAGTTACGGGTTAGCGGAGTCACTTGGGGCCAACGTCCTGACTTTC	CASSYGLAESLGANVLTF